This T cell receptor beta chain was recorded in a study of shared clonotypes between healthy human individuals. Study results and caveats: For naive CD4 cells, around 5% of clonotypes were shared across a few donors. Sequencing of the sorted subsets was shown by rarefaction to be incomplete despite large depth.

As regards this clone: Its antigen is unknown.

Per the authors' pipeline: ImmunoSEQ gave junction-only sequences without quality scores, so filtering differed. Clones were read by immunoSEQ multiplex PCR, and TCRdb kept only the in-frame ones, dropping some. The D gene and trimming were derived from the DNA, and the V and J assignments and clone size from that table. The sample contains fewer than 850,000 clones, 90% of which appear only once. V was trimmed by 7 bases and J by 6 bases, leaving 19 bases between them. The CDR3 consists of 14 residues. Germline values: CDR1 MNHEY, CDR2 SVGAGI. The TCR was taken from a man aged 18 to 29 in good health. Some clones in this sample may be carry-over from other donors' samples. Sequencing was carried out using memory CD8+ T cells from PBMCs. As for subset: CD45RO+ cells pooled with CCR7-negative TemRA cells. The V gene is TRBV6-5, the J gene TRBJ2-7; D may correspond to TRBD1 or TRBD2 (6 bases each). The CDR3 is CASKPGPGGSEQYF. CDR3 coding DNA: TGTGCCAGCAAACCGGGACCCGGGGGCTCCGAGCAGTACTTC.